This TCR beta chain came from a study of T-cell memory formation after mild COVID-19. Study-level results: A second wave of clones peaked on day 37, and their SARS-CoV-2 specificity went unconfirmed.

MiXCR was run by TCRdb on the 5' RACE reads, yielding one entry per CDR3 protein. The sample shows some 120,000 distinct CDR3 sequences, roughly 6.2% of them seen only once. The V and J ends lost 7 bases and 2 bases respectively, with 26 bases between them. Germline CDR1 is SGHTA and CDR2 is FQGNSA. The CDR3 has 18 amino acids. Concerning this clonotype: Its specificity is unknown.

The sequence came from an adult woman who had mild COVID-19 (a few samples of this study predate the infection). Cell type and time point are not known. Material: PBMCs or a T cell subset sorted from them (not recorded which). The rearrangement links TRBV7-2 to TRBJ2-5; tentatively, D is TRBD2 (6 bases). The CDR3 DNA reads TGTGCCAGCACCAGCCTGGAGGGGTTGGCAGGGCCACAAGAGACCCAGTACTTC. It translates to CASTSLEGLAGPQETQYF.